The TCR beta chain under discussion was sequenced for a study of T cell responses to AZD1222 COVID-19 vaccine. This CDR3 is 15 amino acids long. Germline values: CDR1 LGHDT, CDR2 YNNKEL (reference sequence). V lost 1 base, J lost 0 bases, and 7 bases lay in between. The data were produced by immunoSEQ multiplex PCR, yet TCRdb's version contains in-frame clones alone and is incomplete. Of some 120,000 clones listed, 70% to 90% are singletons. On this clone itself: As yet, its antigen is unknown.

General study points: White British donors predominated, females outnumbered males, and clonal diversity was possibly underestimated. Unmutated regions of variants are reportedly targeted by nearly half of spike-specific TCRs.

The sample was peripheral blood, taken on day 0 of AZD1222 vaccination. The receptor was isolated from an adult in good health. The chain couples TRBV3-1 (or the pseudogene TRBV3-2) to TRBJ1-3; D remains ambiguous. CDR3 bases: TGTGCCAGCAGCCAAGTGGGCGGCTCTGGAAACACCATATATTTT. Protein sequence: CASSQVGGSGNTIYF.